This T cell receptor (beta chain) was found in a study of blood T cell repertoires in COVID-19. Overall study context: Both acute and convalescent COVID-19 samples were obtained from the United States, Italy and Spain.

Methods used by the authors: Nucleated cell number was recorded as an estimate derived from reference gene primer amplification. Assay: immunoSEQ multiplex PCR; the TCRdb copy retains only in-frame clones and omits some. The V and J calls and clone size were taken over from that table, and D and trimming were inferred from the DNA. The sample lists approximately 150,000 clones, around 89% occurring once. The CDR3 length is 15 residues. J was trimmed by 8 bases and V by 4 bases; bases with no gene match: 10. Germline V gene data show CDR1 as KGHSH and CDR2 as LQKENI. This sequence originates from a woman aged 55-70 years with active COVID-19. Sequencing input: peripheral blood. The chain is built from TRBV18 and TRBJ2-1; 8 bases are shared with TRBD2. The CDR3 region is CASSLVQSGSDEQFF. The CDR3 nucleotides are TGTGCCAGCTCACTCGTCCAGAGCGGGAGCGATGAGCAGTTCTTC.